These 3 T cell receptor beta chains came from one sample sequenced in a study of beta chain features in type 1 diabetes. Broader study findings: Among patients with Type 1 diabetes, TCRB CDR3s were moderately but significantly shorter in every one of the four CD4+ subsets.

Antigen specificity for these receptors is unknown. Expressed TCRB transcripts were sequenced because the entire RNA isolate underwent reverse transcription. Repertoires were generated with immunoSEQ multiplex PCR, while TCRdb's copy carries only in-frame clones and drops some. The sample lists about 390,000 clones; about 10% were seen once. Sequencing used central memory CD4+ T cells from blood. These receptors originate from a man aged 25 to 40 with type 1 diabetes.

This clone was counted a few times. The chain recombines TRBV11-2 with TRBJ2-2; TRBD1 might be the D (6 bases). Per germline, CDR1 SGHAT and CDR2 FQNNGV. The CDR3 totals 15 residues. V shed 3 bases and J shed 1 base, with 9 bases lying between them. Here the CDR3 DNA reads TGTGCCAGCAGCTTCAGGGGCGAGAACACCGGGGAGCTGTTTTTT. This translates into CASSFRGENTGELFF.

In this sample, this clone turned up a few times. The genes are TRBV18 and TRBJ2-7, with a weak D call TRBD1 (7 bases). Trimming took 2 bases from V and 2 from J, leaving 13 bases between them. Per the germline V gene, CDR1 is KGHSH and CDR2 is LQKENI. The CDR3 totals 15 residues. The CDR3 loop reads CASSPGGTAAYEQYF. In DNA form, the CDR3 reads TGTGCCAGCTCACCAGGGGGGACAGCAGCCTACGAGCAGTACTTC.

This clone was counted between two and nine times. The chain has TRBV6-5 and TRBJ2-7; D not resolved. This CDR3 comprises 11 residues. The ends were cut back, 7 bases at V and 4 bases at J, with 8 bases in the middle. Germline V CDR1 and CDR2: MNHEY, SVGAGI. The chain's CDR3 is CASTSAYEQYF. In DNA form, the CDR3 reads TGTGCCAGCACCTCGGCATACGAGCAGTACTTC.